What follows are 5 T cell receptor beta chains derived from one specimen sequenced in a study of blood T cell repertoires in COVID-19. The table came from immunoSEQ multiplex PCR; TCRdb's copy has only in-frame clones and leaves some out. Of 70,000 to 95,000 clones listed, roughly 84% are singletons. Sequenced: peripheral blood. These receptors were taken from a woman aged 45-65 years with acute or convalescent COVID-19.

This sequence joins TRBV19 and TRBJ2-1, with 12 bases that match TRBD2. V dropped 7 bases and J dropped 0; count of bases not matched to a gene: 10. Germline V gene lookup returns CDR1 LNHDA and CDR2 SQIVND (reference sequence). CDR3 length: 18 residues. CDR3 region: CASTLRTSGVSSYNEQFF. CDR3 in DNA: TGTGCCAGTACCCTACGGACTAGCGGGGTGAGCTCCTACAATGAGCAGTTCTTC.

V usage is TRBV7-9 and J usage is TRBJ2-7, with D tentatively TRBD1 (5 bases). CDR1 SEHNR and CDR2 FQNEAQ come from the germline V gene (reference sequence). Trimming shortened V by 1 base and J by 7 bases, and 14 bases separated the two germline ends. The CDR3 contains 14 residues. Written as DNA, the CDR3 is TGTGCCAGCAGCTTAGGACAGACGTCTCAGGAGCAGTACTTC. This sequence encodes CASSLGQTSQEQYF.

The chain carries TRBV5-1 and TRBJ2-7, with 9 bases fitting TRBD2. V gave up 5 bases and J gave up 3 bases; unmatched junction bases: 9. This CDR3 has 15 amino acids. Germline values: CDR1 SGHRS, CDR2 YFSETQ. The CDR3 region is CASRFSGREVYEQYF. The CDR3 nucleotides read TGCGCCAGCAGATTTAGCGGGAGAGAGGTCTACGAGCAGTACTTC. Looking up the rest from reference TRBV5-1 and TRBJ2-7 gives the full variable domain: KAGVTQTPRYLIKTRGQQVTLSCSPISGHRSVSWYQQTPGQGLQFLFEYFSETQRNKGNFPGRFSGRQFSNSRSEMNVSTLELGDSALYLCASRFSGREVYEQYFGPGTRLTVT.

This clone was found once. V gene TRBV29-1 combines with J gene TRBJ1-2; D remains ambiguous. This CDR3 region has 14 residues. The germline V and J ends were trimmed by 6 bases and 0 bases, with 14 bases remaining between them. Germline CDR1 SQVTM, CDR2 ANQGSEA. The CDR3 protein is CSVRSQTANYGYTF. The CDR3 DNA sequence: TGCAGCGTCCGTAGTCAAACAGCTAACTATGGCTACACCTTC.

The V and J genes are TRBV7-8 and TRBJ1-3, with D perhaps TRBD1 (5 bases). V was shortened by 2 bases and J by 1 base, with 9 bases between the two germline ends. CDR1 is SGHVS and CDR2 is FQNEAQ in the germline V gene. There are 15 residues in the CDR3. CDR3 coding DNA: TGTGCCAGCAGCTTACGGGGGACTTCTGGAAACACCATATATTTT. This gives the protein CASSLRGTSGNTIYF.